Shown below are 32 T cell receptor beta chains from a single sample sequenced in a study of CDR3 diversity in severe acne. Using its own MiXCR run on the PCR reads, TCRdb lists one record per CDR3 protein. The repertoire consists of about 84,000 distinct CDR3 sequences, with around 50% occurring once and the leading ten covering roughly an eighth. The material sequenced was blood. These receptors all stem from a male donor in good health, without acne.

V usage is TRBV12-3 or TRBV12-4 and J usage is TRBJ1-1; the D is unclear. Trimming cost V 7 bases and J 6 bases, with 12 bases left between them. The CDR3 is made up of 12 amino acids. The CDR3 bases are TGTGCCAGCATACCGGGAGGGCCTGAAGCTTTCTTT. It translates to CASIPGGPEAFF.

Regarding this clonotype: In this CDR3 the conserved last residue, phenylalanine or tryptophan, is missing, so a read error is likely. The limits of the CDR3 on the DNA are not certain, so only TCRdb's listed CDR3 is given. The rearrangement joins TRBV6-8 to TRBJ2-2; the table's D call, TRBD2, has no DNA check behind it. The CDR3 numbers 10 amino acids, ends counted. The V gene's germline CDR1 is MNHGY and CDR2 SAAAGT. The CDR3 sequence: CASREPRDVE.

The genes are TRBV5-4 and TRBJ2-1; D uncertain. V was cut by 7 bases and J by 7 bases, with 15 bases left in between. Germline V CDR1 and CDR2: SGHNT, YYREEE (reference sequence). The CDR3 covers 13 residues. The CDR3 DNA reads TGTGCCAGCGGAGAGACGGTTACTAATGAGCAGTTCTTC. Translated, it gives CASGETVTNEQFF.

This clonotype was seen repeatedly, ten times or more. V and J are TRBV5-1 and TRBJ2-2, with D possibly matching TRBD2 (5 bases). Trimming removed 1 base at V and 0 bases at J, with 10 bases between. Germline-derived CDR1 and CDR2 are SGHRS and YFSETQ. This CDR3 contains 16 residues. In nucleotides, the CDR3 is TGCGCCAGCAGCTTGACGGGGAAGCCGAACACCGGGGAGCTGTTTTTT. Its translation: CASSLTGKPNTGELFF.

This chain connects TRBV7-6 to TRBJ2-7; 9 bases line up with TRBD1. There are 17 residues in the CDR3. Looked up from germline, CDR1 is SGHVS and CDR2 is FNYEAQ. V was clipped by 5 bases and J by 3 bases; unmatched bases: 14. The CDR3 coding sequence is TGTGCCAGCAGCGCCCGCCCGGGACAGGGTAGGTTCTACGAGCAGTACTTC. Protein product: CASSARPGQGRFYEQYF.

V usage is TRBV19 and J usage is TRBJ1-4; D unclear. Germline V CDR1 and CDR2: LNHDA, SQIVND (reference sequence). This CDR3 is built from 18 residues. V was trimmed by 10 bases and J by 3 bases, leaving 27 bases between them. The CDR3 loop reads CANNIVPENTEANEKLFF. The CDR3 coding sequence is TGTGCCAATAATATAGTCCCTGAGAACACTGAAGCTAATGAAAAACTGTTTTTT. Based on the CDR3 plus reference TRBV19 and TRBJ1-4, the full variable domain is DGGITQSPKYLFRKEGQNVTLSCEQNLNHDAMYWYRQDPGQGLRLIYYSQIVNDFQKGDIAEGYSVSREKKESFPLTVTSAQKNPTAFYLCANNIVPENTEANEKLFFGSGTQLSVL.

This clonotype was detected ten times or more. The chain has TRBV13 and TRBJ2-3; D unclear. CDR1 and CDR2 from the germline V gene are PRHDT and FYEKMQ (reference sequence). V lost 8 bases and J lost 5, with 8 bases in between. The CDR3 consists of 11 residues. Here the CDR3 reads CASALGDTQYF. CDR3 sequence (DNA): TGTGCCAGCGCGTTAGGAGATACGCAGTATTTT.

CDR3 loop: CASSLRQGSHEQYF. The CDR3 DNA sequence: TGTGCCAGCAGCCTTCGACAGGGTTCTCACGAGCAGTACTTC. This chain connects TRBV7-8 to TRBJ2-7; 7 positions agree with TRBD1. CDR1 and CDR2 (germline): SGHVS, FQNEAQ. The CDR3 is made up of 14 amino acids. V was pared by 5 bases and J by 5 bases, with 9 bases of the junction left unmatched.

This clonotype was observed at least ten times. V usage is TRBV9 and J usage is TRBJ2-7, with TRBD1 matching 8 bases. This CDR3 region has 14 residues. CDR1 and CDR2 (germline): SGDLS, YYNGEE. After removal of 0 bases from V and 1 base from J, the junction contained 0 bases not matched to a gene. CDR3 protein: CASSVGDRSYEQYF. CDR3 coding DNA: TGTGCCAGCAGCGTAGGGGACAGGTCCTACGAGCAGTACTTC.

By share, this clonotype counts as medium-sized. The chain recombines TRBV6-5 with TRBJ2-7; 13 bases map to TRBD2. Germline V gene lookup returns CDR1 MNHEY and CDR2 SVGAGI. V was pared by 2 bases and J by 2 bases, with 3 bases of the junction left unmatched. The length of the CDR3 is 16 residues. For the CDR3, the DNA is TGTGCCAGCAGTTACGGGACTAGCGGGACTACCTACGAGCAGTACTTC. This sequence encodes CASSYGTSGTTYEQYF.

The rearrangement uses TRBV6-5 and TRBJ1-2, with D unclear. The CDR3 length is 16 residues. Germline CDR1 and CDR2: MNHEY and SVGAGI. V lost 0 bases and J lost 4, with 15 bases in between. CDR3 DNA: TGTGCCAGCAGTTACTCGGCAGGAGTACCAAGCTATGGCTACACCTTC. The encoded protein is CASSYSAGVPSYGYTF.

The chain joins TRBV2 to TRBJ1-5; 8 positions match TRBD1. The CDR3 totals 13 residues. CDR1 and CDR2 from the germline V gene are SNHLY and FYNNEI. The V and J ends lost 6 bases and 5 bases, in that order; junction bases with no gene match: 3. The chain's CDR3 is CASRGQEHQPQHF. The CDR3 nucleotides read TGTGCCAGCAGGGGACAGGAACATCAGCCCCAGCATTTT.

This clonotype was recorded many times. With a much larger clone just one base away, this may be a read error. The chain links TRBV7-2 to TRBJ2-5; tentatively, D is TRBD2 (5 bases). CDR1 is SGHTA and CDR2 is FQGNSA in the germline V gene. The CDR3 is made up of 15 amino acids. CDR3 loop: CASGLVFGRGETQYF. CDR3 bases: TGTGCCAGCGGCTTAGTGTTTGGACGGGGAGAGACCCAGTACTTC. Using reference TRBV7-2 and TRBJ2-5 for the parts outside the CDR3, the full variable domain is GAGVSQSPSNKVTEKGKDVELRCDPISGHTALYWYRQSLGQGLEFLIYFQGNSAPDKSGLPSDRFSAERTGGSVSTLTIQRTQQEDSAVYLCASGLVFGRGETQYFGPGTRLLVL.

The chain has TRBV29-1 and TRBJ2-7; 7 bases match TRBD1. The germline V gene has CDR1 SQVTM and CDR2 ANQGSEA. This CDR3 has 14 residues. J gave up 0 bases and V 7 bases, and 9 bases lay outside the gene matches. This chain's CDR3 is CSATGTENSYEQYF. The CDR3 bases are TGCAGCGCAACCGGGACAGAAAACTCCTACGAGCAGTACTTC.

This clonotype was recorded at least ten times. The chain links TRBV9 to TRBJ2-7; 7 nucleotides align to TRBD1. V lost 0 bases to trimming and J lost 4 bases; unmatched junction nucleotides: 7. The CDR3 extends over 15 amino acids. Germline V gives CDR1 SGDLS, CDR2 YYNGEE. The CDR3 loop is CASSVGDRDAYEQYF. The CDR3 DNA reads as TGTGCCAGCAGCGTAGGGGACAGAGATGCGTACGAGCAGTACTTC.

The CDR3 DNA reads as TGCGCCAGCAGCCAAGAGACAGGGGACCCTTACACTGAAGCTTTCTTT. Encoded protein: CASSQETGDPYTEAFF. V gene TRBV4-1 combines with J gene TRBJ1-1; 8 nucleotides match TRBD1. The junction had 6 bases not matched to a gene; V was cut back by 0 bases and J by 3 bases. Germline assignment: CDR1 MGHRA and CDR2 YSYEKL. The CDR3 consists of 16 residues.

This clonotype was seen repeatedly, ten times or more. CDR3 coding DNA: TGTGCCAGCAGTTTATTCGAGGACTCCCAAGAGACCCAGTACTTC. It encodes CASSLFEDSQETQYF. J is TRBJ2-5 and V is TRBV27, with D tentatively TRBD2 (5 bases). V lost 1 base and J 1 base, leaving 10 bases between the germline ends. This CDR3 spans 15 amino acids. Germline lookup yields CDR1 MNHEY and CDR2 SMNVEV (reference sequence).

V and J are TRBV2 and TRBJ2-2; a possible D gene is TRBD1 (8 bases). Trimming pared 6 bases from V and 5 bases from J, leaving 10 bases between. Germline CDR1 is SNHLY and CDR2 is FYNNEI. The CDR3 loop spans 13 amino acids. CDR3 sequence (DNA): TGTGCCAGCAGACAGGGGGGGACCGGGGAGCTGTTTTTT. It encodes CASRQGGTGELFF.

The CDR3 region is CASSFRTSGMMTDTQYF. In nucleotides, the CDR3 is TGTGCCAGCAGTTTTCGGACTAGCGGGATGATGACAGATACGCAGTATTTT. The V gene is TRBV12-3 or TRBV12-4, the J gene TRBJ2-3; 12 nucleotides match TRBD2. V shed 3 bases, J shed 3 bases, and the junction held 7 bases outside the gene matches. The CDR3 runs 17 residues.

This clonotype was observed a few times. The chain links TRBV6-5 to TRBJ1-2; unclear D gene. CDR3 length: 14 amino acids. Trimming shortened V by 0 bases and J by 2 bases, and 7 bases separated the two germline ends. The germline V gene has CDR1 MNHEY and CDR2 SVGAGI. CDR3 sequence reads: CASSYSASNYGYTF. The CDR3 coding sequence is TGTGCCAGCAGTTACTCGGCCAGCAACTATGGCTACACCTTC.

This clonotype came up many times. The chain's CDR3 is CSARPTETEAFF. CDR3 in DNA: TGCAGTGCTAGACCTACAGAGACTGAAGCTTTCTTT. This chain links TRBV20-1 with TRBJ1-1; the D is unclear. V lost 2 bases to trimming and J lost 5 bases, with 9 bases between them. Germline V gene data show CDR1 as DFQATT and CDR2 as SNEGSKA (reference sequence). This CDR3 has 12 residues.

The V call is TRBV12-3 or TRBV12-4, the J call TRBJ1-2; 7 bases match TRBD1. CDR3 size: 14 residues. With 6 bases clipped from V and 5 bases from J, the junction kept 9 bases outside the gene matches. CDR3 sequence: CASSPGGRGYGYTF. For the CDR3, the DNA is TGTGCCAGCAGCCCAGGGGGTCGTGGGTATGGCTACACCTTC.

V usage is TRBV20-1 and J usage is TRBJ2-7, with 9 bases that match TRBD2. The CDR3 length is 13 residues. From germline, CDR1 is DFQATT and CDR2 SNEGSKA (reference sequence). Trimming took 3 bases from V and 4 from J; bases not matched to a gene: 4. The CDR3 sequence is CSARIAGEYEQYF. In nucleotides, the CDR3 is TGCAGTGCTAGGATAGCGGGAGAGTACGAGCAGTACTTC.

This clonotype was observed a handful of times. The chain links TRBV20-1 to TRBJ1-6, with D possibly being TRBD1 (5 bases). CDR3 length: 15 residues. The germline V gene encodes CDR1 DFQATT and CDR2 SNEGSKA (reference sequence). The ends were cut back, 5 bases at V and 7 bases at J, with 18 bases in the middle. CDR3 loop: CSAGLAGGPNSPLHF. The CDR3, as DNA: TGCAGTGCTGGACTAGCGGGGGGACCCAATTCACCCCTCCACTTT.

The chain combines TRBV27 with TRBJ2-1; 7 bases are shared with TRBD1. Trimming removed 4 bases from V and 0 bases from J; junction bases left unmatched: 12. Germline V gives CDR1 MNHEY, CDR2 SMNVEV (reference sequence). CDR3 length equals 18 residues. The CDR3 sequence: CASSYKTGSRSSYNEQFF. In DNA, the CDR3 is TGTGCCAGCAGTTACAAGACAGGGAGTCGAAGCTCCTACAATGAGCAGTTCTTC.

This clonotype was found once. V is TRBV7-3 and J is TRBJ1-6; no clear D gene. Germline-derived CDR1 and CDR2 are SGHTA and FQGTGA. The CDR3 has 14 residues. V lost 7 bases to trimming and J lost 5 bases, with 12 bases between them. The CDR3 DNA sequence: TGTGCCAGCAATCGAGGAGCCGATAATTCACCCCTCCACTTT. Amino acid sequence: CASNRGADNSPLHF.

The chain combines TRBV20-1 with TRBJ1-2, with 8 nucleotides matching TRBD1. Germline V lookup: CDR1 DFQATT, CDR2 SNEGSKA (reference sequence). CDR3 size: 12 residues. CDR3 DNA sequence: TGCAGCACCAGTGATTGGGACAGGTCATACACCTTC. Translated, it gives CSTSDWDRSYTF.

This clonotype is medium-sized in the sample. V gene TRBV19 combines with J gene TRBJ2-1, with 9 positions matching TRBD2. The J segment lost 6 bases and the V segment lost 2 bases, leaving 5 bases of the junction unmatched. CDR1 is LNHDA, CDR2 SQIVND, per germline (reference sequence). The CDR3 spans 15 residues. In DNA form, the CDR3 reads TGTGCCAGTAGTATATGGGCGGGAGGGCTCAATGAGCAGTTCTTC. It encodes CASSIWAGGLNEQFF.

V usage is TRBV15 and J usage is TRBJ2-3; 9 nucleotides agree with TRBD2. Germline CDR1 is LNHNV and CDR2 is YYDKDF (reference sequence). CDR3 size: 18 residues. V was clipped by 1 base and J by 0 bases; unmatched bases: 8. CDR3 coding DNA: TGTGCCACCAGCAGAGCGGTGGTAGCGGGAGCTAGCACAGATACGCAGTATTTT. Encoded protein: CATSRAVVAGASTDTQYF.

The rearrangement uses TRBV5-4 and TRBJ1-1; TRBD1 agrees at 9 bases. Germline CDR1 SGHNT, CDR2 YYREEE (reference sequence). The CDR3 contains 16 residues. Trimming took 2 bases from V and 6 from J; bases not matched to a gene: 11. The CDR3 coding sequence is TGTGCCAGCAGCTTAGCGGGGACAGGGTCTGTCGCTGAAGCTTTCTTT. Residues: CASSLAGTGSVAEAFF.

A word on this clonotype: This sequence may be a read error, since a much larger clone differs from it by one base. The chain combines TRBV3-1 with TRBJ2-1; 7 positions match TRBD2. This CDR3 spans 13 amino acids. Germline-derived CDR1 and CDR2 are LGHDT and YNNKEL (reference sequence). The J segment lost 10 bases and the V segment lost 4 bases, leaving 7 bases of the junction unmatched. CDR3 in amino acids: CASSPLASGEQFF. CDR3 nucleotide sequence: TGTGCCAGCAGCCCCTTGGCTAGCGGAGAGCAGTTCTTC.

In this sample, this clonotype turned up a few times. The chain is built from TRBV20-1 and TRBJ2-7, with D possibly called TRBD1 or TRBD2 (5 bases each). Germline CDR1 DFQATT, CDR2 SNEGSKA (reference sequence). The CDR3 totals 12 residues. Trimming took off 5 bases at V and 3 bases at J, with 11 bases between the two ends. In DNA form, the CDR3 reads TGCAGTGCTGGGACCCCATACTACGAGCAGTACTTC. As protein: CSAGTPYYEQYF.